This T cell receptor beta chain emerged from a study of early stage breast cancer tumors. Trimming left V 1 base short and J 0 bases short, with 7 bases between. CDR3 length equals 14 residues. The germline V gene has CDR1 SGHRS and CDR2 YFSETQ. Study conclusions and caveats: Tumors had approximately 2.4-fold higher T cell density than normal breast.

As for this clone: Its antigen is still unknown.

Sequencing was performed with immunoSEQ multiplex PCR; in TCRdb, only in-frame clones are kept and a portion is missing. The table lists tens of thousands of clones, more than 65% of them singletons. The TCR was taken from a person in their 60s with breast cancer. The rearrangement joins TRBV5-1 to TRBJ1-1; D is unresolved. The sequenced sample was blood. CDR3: CASSLSGVNTEAFF. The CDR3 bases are TGCGCCAGCAGCTTGTCCGGGGTGAACACTGAAGCTTTCTTT.